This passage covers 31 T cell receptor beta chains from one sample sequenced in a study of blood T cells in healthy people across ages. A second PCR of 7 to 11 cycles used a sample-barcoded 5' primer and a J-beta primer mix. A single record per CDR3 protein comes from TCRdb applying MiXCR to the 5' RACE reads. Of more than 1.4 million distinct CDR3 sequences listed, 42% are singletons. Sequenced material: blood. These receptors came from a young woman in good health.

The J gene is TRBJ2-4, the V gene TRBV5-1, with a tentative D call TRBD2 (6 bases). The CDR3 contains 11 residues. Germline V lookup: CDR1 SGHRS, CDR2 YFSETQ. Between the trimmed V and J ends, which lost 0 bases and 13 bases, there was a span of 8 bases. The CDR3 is CASSLGSGQYF. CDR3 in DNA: TGCGCCAGCAGCTTGGGGAGCGGGCAGTACTTC.

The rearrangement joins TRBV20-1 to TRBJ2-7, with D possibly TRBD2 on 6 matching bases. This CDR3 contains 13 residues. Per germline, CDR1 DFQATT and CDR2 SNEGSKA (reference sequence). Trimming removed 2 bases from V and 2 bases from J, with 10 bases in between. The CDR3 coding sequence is TGCAGTGCTAGATCCGGGGAGGCCTACGAGCAGTACTTC. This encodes CSARSGEAYEQYF.

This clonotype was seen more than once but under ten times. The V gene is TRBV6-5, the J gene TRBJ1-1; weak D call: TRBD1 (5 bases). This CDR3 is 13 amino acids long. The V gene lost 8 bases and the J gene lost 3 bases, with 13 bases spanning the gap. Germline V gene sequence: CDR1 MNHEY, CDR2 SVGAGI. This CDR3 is CASRRGRDTEAFF. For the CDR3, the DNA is TGTGCCAGCCGCCGGGGGAGGGACACTGAAGCTTTCTTT.

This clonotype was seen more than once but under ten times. The CDR3 region is CAMGPSGGLGEQFF. In DNA, the CDR3 is TGTGCCATGGGCCCCTCGGGGGGCCTCGGGGAGCAGTTCTTC. The V gene is TRBV10-3, the J gene TRBJ2-1; a weak D match, TRBD2 (7 bases). V was clipped by 9 bases and J by 10 bases, with 22 bases between them. The CDR3 runs 14 residues. Per the germline V gene, CDR1 is ENHRY and CDR2 is SYGVKD.

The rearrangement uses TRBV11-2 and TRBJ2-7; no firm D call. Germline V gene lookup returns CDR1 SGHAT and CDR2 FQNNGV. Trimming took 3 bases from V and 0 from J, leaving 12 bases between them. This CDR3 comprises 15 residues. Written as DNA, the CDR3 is TGTGCCAGCAGCTTCGGACGGATCAGCTCCTACGAGCAGTACTTC. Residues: CASSFGRISSYEQYF.

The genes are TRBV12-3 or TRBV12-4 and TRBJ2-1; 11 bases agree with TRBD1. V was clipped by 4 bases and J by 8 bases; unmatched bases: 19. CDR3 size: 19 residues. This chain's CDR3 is CASSSPEPSGQGGLDEQFF. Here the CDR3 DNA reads TGTGCCAGCAGTTCTCCGGAACCCTCGGGACAGGGGGGTTTGGATGAGCAGTTCTTC.

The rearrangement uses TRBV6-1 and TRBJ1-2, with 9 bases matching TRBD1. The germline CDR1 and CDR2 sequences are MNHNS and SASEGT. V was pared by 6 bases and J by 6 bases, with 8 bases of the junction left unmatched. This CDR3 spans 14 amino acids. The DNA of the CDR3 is TGTGCCAGCAGAGACCGACAGGGGGTCAATGGCTACACCTTC. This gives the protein CASRDRQGVNGYTF.

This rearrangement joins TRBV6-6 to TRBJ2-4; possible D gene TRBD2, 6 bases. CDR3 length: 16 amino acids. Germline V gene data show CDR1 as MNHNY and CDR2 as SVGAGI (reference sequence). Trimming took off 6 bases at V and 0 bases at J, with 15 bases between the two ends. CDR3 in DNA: TGTGCCAGCAGCCCCCGAAGCGGGTTAGCCAAAAACATTCAGTACTTC. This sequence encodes CASSPRSGLAKNIQYF.

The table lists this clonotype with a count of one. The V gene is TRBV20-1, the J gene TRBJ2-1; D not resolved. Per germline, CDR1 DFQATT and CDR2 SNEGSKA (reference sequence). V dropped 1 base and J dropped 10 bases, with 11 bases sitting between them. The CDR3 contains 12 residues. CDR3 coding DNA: TGCAGTGCTAGAGGGTCCCGGATCGAGCAGTTCTTC. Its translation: CSARGSRIEQFF.

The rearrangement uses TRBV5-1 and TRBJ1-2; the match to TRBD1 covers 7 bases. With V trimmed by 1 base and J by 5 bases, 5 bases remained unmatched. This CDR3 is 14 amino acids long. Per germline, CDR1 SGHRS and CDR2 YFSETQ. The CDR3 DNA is TGCGCCAGCAGCTTGACAGGGGAGGGGTATGGCTACACCTTC. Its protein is CASSLTGEGYGYTF.

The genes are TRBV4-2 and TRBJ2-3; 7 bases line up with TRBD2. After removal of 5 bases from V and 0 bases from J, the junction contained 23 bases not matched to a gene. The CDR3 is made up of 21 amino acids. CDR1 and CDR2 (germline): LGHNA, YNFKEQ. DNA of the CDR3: TGTGCCAGCAGCGACGTGGGACTGAGCGGGGCTTTTTGGTCTAGCACAGATACGCAGTATTTT. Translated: CASSDVGLSGAFWSSTDTQYF.

CDR3 in amino acids: CSARSVFAGENYNEQYF. The CDR3, as DNA: TGCAGTGCTAGAAGTGTATTTGCGGGGGAAAACTACAATGAGCAGTACTTC. This chain connects TRBV20-1 to TRBJ2-5; TRBD2 matches at 7 bases. Trimming at V came to 2 bases and at J to 11 bases, leaving 23 bases not matched to a gene. Germline-derived CDR1 and CDR2 are DFQATT and SNEGSKA (reference sequence). CDR3 length equals 17 residues.

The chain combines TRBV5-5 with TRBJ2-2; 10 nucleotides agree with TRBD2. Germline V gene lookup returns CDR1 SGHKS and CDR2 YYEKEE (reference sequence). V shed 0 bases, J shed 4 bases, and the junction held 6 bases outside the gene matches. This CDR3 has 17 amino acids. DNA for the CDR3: TGTGCCAGCAGCTTGGTTACTAGCGGGATTCTCACCGGGGAGCTGTTTTTT. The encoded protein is CASSLVTSGILTGELFF.

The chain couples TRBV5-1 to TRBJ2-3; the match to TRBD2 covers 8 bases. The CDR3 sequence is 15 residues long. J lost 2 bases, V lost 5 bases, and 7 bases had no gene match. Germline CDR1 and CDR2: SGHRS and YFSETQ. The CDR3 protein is CASRTTGGPTDTQYF. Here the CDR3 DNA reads TGCGCCAGCAGGACGACGGGGGGGCCCACAGATACGCAGTATTTT.

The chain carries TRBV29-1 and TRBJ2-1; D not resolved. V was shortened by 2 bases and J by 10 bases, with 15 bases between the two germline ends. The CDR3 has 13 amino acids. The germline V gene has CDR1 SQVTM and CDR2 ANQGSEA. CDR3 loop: CSVEKPLRAEQFF. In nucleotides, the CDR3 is TGCAGCGTTGAAAAACCCCTTAGGGCCGAGCAGTTCTTC.

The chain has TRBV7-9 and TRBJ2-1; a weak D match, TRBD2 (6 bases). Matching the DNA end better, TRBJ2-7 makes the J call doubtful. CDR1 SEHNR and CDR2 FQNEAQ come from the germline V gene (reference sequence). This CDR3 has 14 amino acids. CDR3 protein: CASSDGGPGDEQYF. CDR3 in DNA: TGTGCCAGCAGCGATGGAGGGCCAGGCGATGAGCAGTACTTC.

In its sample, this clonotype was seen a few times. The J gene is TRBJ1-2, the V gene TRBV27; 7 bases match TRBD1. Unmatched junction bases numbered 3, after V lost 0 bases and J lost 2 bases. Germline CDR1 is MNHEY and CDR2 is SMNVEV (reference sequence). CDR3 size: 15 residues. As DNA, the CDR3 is TGTGCCAGCAGTTTATCGGCGACAGGGAACTATGGCTACACCTTC. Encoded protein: CASSLSATGNYGYTF.

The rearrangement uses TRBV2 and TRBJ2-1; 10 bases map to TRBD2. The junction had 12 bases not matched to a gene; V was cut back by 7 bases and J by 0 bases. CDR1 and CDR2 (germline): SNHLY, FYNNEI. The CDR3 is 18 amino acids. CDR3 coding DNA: TGTGCCAGCACCGAAACTAGCGGGGCAATATACTCCTACAATGAGCAGTTCTTC. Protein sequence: CASTETSGAIYSYNEQFF. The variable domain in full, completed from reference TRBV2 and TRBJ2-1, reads EPEVTQTPSHQVTQMGQEVILRCVPISNHLYFYWYRQILGQKVEFLVSFYNNEISEKSEIFDDQFSVERPDGSNFTLKIRSTKLEDSAMYFCASTETSGAIYSYNEQFFGPGTRLTVL.

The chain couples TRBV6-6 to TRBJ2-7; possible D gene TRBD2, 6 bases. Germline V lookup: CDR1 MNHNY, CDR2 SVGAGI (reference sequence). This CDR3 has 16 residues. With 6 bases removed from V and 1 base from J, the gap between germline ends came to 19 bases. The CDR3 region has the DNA TGTGCCAGCAGCCCGCGAGGCGGGGAACTATCCTACGAGCAGTACTTC. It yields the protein CASSPRGGELSYEQYF.

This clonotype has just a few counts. DNA of the CDR3: TGTGCCAGCAGCCCTGGGACAGAGCAGTACTTC. Translated, it gives CASSPGTEQYF. J is TRBJ2-7 and V is TRBV7-9; D perhaps matches TRBD1 (6 bases). CDR1 is SEHNR, CDR2 FQNEAQ, per germline (reference sequence). CDR3 length: 11 amino acids. Between the trimmed V and J ends, which lost 5 bases and 7 bases, there was a span of 9 bases.

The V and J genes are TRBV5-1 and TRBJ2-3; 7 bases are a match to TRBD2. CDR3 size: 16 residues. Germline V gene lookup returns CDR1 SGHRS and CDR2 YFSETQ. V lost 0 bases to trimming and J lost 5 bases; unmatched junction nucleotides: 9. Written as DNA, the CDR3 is TGCGCCAGCAGCTTGGACCCCAGCGGGGCCAAAGATACGCAGTATTTT. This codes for CASSLDPSGAKDTQYF.

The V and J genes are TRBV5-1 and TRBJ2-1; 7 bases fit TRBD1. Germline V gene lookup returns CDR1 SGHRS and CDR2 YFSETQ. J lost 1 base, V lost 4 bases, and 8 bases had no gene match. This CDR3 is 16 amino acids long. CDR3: CASSIEGALSYNEQFF. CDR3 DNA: TGCGCCAGCAGCATAGAGGGGGCCCTTTCCTACAATGAGCAGTTCTTC. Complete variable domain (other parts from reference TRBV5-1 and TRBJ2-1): KAGVTQTPRYLIKTRGQQVTLSCSPISGHRSVSWYQQTPGQGLQFLFEYFSETQRNKGNFPGRFSGRQFSNSRSEMNVSTLELGDSALYLCASSIEGALSYNEQFFGPGTRLTVL.

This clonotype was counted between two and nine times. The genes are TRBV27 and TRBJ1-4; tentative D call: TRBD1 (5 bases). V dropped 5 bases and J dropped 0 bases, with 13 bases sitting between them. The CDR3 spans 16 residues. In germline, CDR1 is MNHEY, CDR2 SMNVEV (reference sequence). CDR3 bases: TGTGCCAGCAGTCCTCCTGGGGGACCAACTAATGAAAAACTGTTTTTT. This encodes CASSPPGGPTNEKLFF. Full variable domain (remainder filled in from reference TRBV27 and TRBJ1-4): EAQVTQNPRYLITVTGKKLTVTCSQNMNHEYMSWYRQDPGLGLRQIYYSMNVEVTDKGDVPEGYKVSRKEKRNFPLILESPSPNQTSLYFCASSPPGGPTNEKLFFGSGTQLSVL.

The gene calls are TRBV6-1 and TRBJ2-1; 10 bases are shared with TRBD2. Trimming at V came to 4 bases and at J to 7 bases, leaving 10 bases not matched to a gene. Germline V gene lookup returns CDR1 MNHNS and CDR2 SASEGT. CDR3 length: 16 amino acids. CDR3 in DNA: TGTGCCAGCAGTGTAGCCGCTAGCGGGAGTAGGAATGAGCAGTTCTTC. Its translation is CASSVAASGSRNEQFF.

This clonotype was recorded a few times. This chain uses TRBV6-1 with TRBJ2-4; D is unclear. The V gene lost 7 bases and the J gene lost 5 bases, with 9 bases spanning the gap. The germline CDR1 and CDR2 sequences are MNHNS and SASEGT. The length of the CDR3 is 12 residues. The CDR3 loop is CASTMGENIQYF. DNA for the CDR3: TGTGCCAGCACGATGGGTGAAAACATTCAGTACTTC.

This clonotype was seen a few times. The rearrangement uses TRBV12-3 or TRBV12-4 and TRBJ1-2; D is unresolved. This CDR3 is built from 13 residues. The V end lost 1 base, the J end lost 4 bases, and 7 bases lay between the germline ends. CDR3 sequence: CASSLDTIYGYTF. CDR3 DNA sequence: TGTGCCAGCAGTTTAGACACGATCTATGGCTACACCTTC.

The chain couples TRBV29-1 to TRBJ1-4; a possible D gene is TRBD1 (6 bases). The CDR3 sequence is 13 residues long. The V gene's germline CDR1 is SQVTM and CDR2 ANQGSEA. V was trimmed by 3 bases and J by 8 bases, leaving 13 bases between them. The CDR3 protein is CSVDAGVGEKLFF. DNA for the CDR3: TGCAGCGTTGACGCAGGGGTTGGAGAAAAACTGTTTTTT. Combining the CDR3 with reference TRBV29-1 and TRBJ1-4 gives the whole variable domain SAVISQKPSRDICQRGTSLTIQCQVDSQVTMMFWYRQQPGQSLTLIATANQGSEATYESGFVIDKFPISRPNLTFSTLTVSNMSPEDSSIYLCSVDAGVGEKLFFGSGTQLSVL.

For the CDR3, the DNA is TGTGCCAGCAGCAAACGACTAGCCTCAGGGTGGGATACGCAGTATTTT. Encoded protein: CASSKRLASGWDTQYF. The rearrangement links TRBV21-1 to TRBJ2-3; the table assigns TRBD2, which was not confirmed against the DNA. TRBV21-1 is reported as a pseudogene. CDR3 length: 16 residues.

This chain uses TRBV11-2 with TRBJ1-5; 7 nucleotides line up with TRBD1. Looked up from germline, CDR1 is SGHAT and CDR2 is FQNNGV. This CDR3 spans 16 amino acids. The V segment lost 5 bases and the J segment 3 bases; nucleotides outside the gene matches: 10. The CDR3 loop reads CASSARDSLTNQPQHF. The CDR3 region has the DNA TGTGCCAGCAGCGCCCGGGACAGTCTCACCAATCAGCCCCAGCATTTT.

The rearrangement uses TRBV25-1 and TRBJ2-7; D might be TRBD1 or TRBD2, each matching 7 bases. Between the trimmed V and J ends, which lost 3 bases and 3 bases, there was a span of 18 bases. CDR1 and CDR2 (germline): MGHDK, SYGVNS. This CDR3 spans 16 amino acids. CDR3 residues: CASSDPRQGGFYEQYF. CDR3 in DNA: TGTGCCAGCAGTGACCCCCGACAGGGAGGGTTCTACGAGCAGTACTTC.

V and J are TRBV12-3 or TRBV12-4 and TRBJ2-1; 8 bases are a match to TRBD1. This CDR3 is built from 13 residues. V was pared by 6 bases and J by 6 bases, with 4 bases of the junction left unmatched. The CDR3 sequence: CASRTGVGNEQFF. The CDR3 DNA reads TGTGCCAGCAGGACAGGGGTAGGCAATGAGCAGTTCTTC.